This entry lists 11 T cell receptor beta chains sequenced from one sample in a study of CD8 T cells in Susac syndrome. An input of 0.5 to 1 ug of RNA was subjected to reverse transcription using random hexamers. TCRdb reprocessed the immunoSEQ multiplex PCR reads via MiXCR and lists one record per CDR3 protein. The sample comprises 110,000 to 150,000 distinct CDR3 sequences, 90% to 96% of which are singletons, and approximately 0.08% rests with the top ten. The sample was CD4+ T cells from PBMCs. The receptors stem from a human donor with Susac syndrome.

Here the CDR3 reads CSAQSGVPNSPLHF. CDR3 coding DNA: TGCAGTGCCCAAAGCGGGGTACCAAATTCACCCCTCCACTTT. V is TRBV20-1 and J is TRBJ1-6; D not resolved. There are 14 residues in the CDR3. V lost 6 bases and J 7 bases, leaving 16 bases between the germline ends. Per germline, CDR1 DFQATT and CDR2 SNEGSKA (reference sequence).

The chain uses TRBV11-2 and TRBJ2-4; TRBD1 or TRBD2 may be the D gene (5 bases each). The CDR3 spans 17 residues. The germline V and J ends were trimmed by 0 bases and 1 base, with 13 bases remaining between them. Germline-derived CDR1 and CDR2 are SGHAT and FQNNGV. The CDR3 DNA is TGTGCCAGCAGCTTAGAGAGGAGGCAGGGTGCCAAAAACATTCAGTACTTC. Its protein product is CASSLERRQGAKNIQYF.

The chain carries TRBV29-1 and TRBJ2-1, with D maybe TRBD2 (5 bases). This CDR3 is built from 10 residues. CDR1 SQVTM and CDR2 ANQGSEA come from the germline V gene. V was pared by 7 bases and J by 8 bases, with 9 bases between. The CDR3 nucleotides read TGCAGCGCCGGCGGGTATGAGCAGTTCTTC. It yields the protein CSAGGYEQFF.

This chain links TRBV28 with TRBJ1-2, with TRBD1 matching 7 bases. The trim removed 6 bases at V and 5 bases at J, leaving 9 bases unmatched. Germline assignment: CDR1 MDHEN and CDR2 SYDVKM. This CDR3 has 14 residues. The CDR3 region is CASSRDSGLYGYTF. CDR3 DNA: TGTGCCAGCAGCCGGGACAGCGGTTTATATGGCTACACCTTC.

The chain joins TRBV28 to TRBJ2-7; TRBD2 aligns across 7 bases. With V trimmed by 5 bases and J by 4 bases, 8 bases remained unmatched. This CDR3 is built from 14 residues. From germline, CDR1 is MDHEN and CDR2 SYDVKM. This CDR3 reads CASSRLAESYEQYF. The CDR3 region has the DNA TGTGCCAGCAGTCGGCTAGCGGAGTCATACGAGCAGTACTTC.

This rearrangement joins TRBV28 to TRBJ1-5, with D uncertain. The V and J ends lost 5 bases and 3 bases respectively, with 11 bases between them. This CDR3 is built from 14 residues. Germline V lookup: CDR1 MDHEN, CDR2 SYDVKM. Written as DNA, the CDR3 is TGTGCCAGCAGTCAGTCGGGGTACAATCAGCCCCAGCATTTT. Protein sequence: CASSQSGYNQPQHF.

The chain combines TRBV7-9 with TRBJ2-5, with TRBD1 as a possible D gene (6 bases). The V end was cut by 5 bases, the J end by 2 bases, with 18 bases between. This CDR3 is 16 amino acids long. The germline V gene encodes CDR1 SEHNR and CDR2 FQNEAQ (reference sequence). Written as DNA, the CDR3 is TGTGCCAGCAGCCCCGGGACATCGGGGAAACAAGAGACCCAGTACTTC. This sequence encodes CASSPGTSGKQETQYF.

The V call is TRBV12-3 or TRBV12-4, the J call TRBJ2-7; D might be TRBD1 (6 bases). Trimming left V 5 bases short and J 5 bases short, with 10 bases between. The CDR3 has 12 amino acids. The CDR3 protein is CASSLRTDEQYF. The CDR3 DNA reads TGTGCCAGCAGTCTCAGGACAGACGAGCAGTACTTC.

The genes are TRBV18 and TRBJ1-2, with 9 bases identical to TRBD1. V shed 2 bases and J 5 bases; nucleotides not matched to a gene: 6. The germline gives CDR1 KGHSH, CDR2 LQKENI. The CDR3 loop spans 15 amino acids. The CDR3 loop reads CASSPTGTGLYGYTF. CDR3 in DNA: TGTGCCAGCTCACCAACCGGGACAGGGTTGTATGGCTACACCTTC.

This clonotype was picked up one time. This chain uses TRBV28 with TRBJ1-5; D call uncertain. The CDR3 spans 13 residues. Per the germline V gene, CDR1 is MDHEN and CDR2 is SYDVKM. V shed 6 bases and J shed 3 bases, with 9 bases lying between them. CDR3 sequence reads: CASSPGINQPQHF. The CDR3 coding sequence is TGTGCCAGCAGCCCCGGGATCAATCAGCCCCAGCATTTT.

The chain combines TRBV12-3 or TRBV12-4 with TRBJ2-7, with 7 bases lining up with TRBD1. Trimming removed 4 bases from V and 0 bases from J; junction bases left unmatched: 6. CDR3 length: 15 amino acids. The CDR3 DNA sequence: TGTGCCAGCAGTTCGTCGGACAGGTTCTCCTACGAGCAGTACTTC. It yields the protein CASSSSDRFSYEQYF.